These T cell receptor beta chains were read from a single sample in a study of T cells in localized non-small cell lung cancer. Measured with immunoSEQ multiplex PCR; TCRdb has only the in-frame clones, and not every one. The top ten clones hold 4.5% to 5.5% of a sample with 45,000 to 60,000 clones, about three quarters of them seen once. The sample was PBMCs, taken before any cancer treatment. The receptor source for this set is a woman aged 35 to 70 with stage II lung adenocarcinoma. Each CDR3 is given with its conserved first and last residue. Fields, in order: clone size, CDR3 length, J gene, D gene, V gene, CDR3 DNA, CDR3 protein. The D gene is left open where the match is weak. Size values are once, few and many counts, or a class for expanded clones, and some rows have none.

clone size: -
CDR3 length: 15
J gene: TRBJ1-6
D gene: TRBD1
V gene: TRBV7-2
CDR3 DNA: TGTGCCAGCAGCGCAACCGGGACAGGGAATTCACCCCTCCACTTT
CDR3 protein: CASSATGTGNSPLHF

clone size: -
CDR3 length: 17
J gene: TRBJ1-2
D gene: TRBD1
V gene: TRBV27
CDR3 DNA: TGTGCCAGCAGCCCGGTGCCGCCGGGACAGATCCTCTATGGCTACACCTTC
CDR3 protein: CASSPVPPGQILYGYTF

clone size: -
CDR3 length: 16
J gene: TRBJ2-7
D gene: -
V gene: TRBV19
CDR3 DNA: TGTGCCAGTAGTATATCCCCTGGCCAGGGTAGGAACGAGCAGTACTTC
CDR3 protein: CASSISPGQGRNEQYF

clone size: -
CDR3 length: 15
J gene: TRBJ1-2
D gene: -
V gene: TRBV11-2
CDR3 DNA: TGTGCCAGCAGCTCCCCCCTTCCTTCTCACTATGGCTACACCTTC
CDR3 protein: CASSSPLPSHYGYTF

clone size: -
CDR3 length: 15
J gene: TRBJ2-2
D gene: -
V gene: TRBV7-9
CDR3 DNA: TGTGCCAGCAGCTTTAGGACATCTGACACCGGGGAGCTGTTTTTT
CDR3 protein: CASSFRTSDTGELFF

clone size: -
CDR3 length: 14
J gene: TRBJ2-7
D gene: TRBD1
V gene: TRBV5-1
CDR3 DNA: TGCGCCAGCAGCCGCGGGACAGGGGGCTACGAGCAGTACTTC
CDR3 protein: CASSRGTGGYEQYF

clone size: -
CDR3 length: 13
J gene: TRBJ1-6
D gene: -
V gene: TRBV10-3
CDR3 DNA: TGTGCCATCAGGGGATCTGGGGGAAGGCCCCTCCACTTT
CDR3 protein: CAIRGSGGRPLHF

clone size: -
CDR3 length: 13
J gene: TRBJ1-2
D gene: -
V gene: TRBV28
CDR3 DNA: TGTGCCAGCAGCTCAACAGGGACCCATGGCTACACCTTC
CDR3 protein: CASSSTGTHGYTF

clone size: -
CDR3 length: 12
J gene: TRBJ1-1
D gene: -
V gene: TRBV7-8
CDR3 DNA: TGTGCCAGCAGGTTGAAGGACACGGAAGCTTTCTTT
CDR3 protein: CASRLKDTEAFF

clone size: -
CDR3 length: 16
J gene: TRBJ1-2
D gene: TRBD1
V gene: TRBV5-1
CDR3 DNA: TGCGCCAGCAGCCCACTTACAGGGGGCGATTTCTATGGCTACACCTTC
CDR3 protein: CASSPLTGGDFYGYTF

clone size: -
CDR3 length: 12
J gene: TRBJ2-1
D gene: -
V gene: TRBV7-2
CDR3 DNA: TGTGCCAGCAGCTCCCGACAGAATGAGCAGTTCTTC
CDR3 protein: CASSSRQNEQFF

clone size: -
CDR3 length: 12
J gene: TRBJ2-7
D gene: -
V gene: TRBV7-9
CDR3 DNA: TGTGCCAGCAGCTACGACTACGACGAGCAGTACTTC
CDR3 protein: CASSYDYDEQYF

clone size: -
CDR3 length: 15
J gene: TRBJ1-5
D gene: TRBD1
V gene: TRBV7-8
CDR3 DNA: TGTGCCAGCAGACCGGGACAGGGCGGCAATCAGCCCCAGCATTTT
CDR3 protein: CASRPGQGGNQPQHF

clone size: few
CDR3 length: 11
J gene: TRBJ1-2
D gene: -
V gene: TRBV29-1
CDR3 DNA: TGCAGCGTTCAGACAGAACAAGGCTACACCTTC
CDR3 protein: CSVQTEQGYTF

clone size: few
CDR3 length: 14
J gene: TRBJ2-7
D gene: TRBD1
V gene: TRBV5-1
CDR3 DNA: TGCGCCAGCAGCTGGGGGACAGCCACCTACGAGCAGTACTTC
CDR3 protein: CASSWGTATYEQYF

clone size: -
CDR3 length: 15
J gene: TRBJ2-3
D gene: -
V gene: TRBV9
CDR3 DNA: TGTGCCAGCAGCGTAGCTCTACGGAGCACAGATACGCAGTATTTT
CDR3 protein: CASSVALRSTDTQYF

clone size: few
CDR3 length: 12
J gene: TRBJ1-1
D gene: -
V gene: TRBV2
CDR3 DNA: TGTGCCAGCAGATGGGGGTTCACTGAAGCTTTCTTT
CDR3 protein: CASRWGFTEAFF

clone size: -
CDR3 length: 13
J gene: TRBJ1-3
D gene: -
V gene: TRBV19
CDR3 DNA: TGTGCCAGTAGTACGGGCCTCGGAAACACCATATATTTT
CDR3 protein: CASSTGLGNTIYF

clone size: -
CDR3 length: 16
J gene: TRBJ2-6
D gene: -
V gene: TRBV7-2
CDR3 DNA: TGTGCCAGCAGCTTAGCCACAGGGTCTGGGGCCAACGTCCTGACTTTC
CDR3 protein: CASSLATGSGANVLTF

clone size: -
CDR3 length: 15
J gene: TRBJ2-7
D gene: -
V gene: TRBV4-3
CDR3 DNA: TGCGCCAGCAGCCAAGATCTAAACTCCGCCTACGAGCAGTACTTC
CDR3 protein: CASSQDLNSAYEQYF

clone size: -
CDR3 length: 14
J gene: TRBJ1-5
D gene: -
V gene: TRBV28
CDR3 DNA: TGTGCCAGCAGTTTATCTGGGAGAGGTCAGCCCCAGCATTTT
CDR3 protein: CASSLSGRGQPQHF

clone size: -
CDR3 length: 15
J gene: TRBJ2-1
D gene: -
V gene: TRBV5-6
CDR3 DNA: TGTGCCAGCAGTTCTCCGACAGACGGATCCCCCGAGCAGTTCTTC
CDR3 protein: CASSSPTDGSPEQFF

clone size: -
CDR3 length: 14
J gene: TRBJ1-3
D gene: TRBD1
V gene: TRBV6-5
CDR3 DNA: TGTGCCAGCGGGGAGACAGGGGGTGGAAACACCATATATTTT
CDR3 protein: CASGETGGGNTIYF

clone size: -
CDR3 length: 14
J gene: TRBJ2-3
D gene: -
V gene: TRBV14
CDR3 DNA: TGTGCCAGCAGCCAAACGGGCCGGGCAGATACGCAGTATTTT
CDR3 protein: CASSQTGRADTQYF

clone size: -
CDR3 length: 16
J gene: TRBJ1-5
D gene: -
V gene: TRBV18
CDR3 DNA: TGTGCCAGCTCAGAAGACCGGGACAACCTCAATCAGCCCCAGCATTTT
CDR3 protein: CASSEDRDNLNQPQHF

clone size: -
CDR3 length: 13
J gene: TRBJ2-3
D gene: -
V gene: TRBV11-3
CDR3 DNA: TGTGCCAGCAGAGGTCCTGGCACAGATACGCAGTATTTT
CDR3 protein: CASRGPGTDTQYF

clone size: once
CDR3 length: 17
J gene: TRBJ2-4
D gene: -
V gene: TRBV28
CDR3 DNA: TGTGCCAGCAGTACCTACAGGGACGAGGGGACCAAAAACATTCAGTACTTC
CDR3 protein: CASSTYRDEGTKNIQYF

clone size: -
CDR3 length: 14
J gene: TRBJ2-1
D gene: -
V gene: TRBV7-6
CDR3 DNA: TGTGCCAGCAGCTTAGCTCACTCCTACAATGAGCAGTTCTTC
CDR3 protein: CASSLAHSYNEQFF

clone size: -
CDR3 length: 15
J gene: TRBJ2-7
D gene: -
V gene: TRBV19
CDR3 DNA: TGTGCCAGTAGTATAAGGGGGGCTACACATTACGAGCAGTACTTC
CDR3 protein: CASSIRGATHYEQYF

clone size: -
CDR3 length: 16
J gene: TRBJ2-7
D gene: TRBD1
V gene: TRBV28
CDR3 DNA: TGTGCCAGCAGCTCTGGGGTAACCGGGACAGGAAACGAGCAGTACTTC
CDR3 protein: CASSSGVTGTGNEQYF

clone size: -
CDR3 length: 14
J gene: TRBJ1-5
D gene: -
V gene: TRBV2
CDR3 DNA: TGTGCCAGCAACTTACAGGGCCCCAATCAGCCCCAGCATTTT
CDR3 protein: CASNLQGPNQPQHF

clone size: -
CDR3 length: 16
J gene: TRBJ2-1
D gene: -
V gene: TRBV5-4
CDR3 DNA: TGTGCCAGCAGCTTGAACGGGGGCGCTTCCTACAATGAGCAGTTCTTC
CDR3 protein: CASSLNGGASYNEQFF

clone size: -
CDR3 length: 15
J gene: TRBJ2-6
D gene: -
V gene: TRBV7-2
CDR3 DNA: TGTGCCAGCAGCTCCGGGTCCGTGGTTTTCAACGTCCTGACTTTC
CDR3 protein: CASSSGSVVFNVLTF

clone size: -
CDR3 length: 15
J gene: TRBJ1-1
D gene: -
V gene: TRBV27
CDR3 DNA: TGTGCCAGCAGTTCCACGGGAGCCGGGGGCCCTGAAGCTTTCTTT
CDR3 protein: CASSSTGAGGPEAFF

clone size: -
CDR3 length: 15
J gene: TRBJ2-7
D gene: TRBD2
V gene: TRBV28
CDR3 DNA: TGTGCCAGCATTAATAGCGGGGGCAGCTCCTACGAGCAGTACTTC
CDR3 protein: CASINSGGSSYEQYF

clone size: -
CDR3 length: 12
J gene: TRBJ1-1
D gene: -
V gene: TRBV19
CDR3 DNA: TGTGCCAGTACCGAGAGGGGCACTGAAGCTTTCTTT
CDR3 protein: CASTERGTEAFF